The entry below gives a single T cell receptor beta chain sequence along with its context. The sample comes from a study of control samples from healthy donors and cancer patients. Generated by immunoSEQ multiplex PCR, the TCRdb table keeps only in-frame clones and is missing some. The sample consists of 100,000 to 150,000 clones, around 87% of them appearing once. Sequenced: blood. This clonotype originated in a man in his sixties in good health.

The chain's CDR3 is CASSAWDRGTTEAFF. The CDR3 nucleotides are TGTGCCAGCAGCGCCTGGGACAGGGGGACCACTGAAGCTTTCTTT. V is TRBV7-9 and J is TRBJ1-1; TRBD1 matches 11 bases. From germline, CDR1 is SEHNR and CDR2 FQNEAQ (reference sequence). This CDR3 region has 15 residues. V was pared by 5 bases and J by 4 bases, with 6 bases of the junction left unmatched.